This TCR beta chain was captured in a study of T-cell memory formation after mild COVID-19. Study-wide points: Shrinking CD4+ clones resided mostly in CM and EM, and CD8+ ones in EMRA.

TCRdb recomputed calls from the 5' RACE reads with MiXCR, one row per CDR3 protein. This table holds approximately 210,000 distinct CDR3 sequences, roughly 10% found once. The sample holds a few counts of this clonotype. The antigen is not known. Source material: PBMCs or a T cell subset sorted from them (not recorded which). This TCR derives from a man aged 18-30 years who had mild COVID-19 (a few samples of this study predate the infection). Cell type and time point are not known.

CDR3: CASSYFGSNQPQHF. CDR3 sequence (DNA): TGTGCCAGCAGTTACTTCGGATCCAATCAGCCCCAGCATTTT. The chain has TRBV6-2 or TRBV6-3 and TRBJ1-5, with D unclear. Germline V CDR1 and CDR2: MNHEY, SVGEGT. The germline V and J ends were trimmed by 1 base and 3 bases, with 7 bases remaining between them. CDR3 length equals 14 residues.